A single sample gave rise to the 23 T cell receptor beta chains below, sequenced in a study of metastatic and nonmetastatic thyroid tumors. TCRdb re-called clones via MiXCR from the PCR reads. Among 12,000 or so clones, more than 20% were seen once, and the ten largest hold about 12%. Thyroid surgery was preceded by no treatment in any patient. Specimen: adjacent normal tissue. Receptors originate from a female donor with papillary thyroid cancer or a benign thyroid nodule (not recorded which). Some clones in this sample may be carry-over from other donors' samples.

The rearrangement links TRBV6-2 or TRBV6-3 to TRBJ1-1, with D possibly being TRBD1 (5 bases). The V end was cut by 1 base, the J end by 10 bases, with 10 bases between. The CDR3 is 12 residues long. Germline V gives CDR1 MNHEY, CDR2 SVGEGT. CDR3 protein: CASSYWGSRAFF. The CDR3 bases are TGTGCCAGCAGTTACTGGGGGTCGAGAGCTTTCTTT.

Only a few counts were recorded for this clone. The J gene is TRBJ2-1, the V gene TRBV12-3 or TRBV12-4; D assignment may be TRBD1 or TRBD2 (6 bases each). Trimming stripped 6 bases from V and 7 bases from J, with 10 bases between. The length of the CDR3 is 12 residues. The chain's CDR3 is CASSRGGNEQFF. CDR3 coding DNA: TGTGCCAGCAGCCGAGGGGGGAATGAGCAGTTCTTC.

Concerning this clone itself: The conserved closing phenylalanine or tryptophan is absent in this CDR3, likely reflecting a read error. J is TRBJ1-3 and V is TRBV6-1; tentative D call: TRBD1 (5 bases). Germline CDR1 reads MNHNS; CDR2 reads SASEGT. The CDR3 sequence is 17 residues long. CDR3 nucleotide sequence: TGTGCCAGCAGTGAAGCCCCTGGGGATCTAGCAGGGAACAACATATATTCT. Translating it yields CASSEAPGDLAGNNIYS.

The J gene is TRBJ2-1, the V gene TRBV4-2; TRBD2 matches at 11 bases. CDR1 is LGHNA, CDR2 YNFKEQ, per germline. This CDR3 comprises 17 residues. Germline trimming cut 0 bases from V and 8 bases from J; bases unmatched to any gene: 9. The CDR3 protein is CASSQESSGTSGHEQFF. CDR3 nucleotide sequence: TGTGCCAGCAGCCAAGAAAGCTCCGGGACTAGCGGACATGAGCAGTTCTTC.

The rearrangement links TRBV12-3 or TRBV12-4 to TRBJ2-1, with D perhaps TRBD2 (5 bases). The CDR3 contains 16 residues. Trimming stripped 2 bases from V and 7 bases from J, with 18 bases between. The CDR3 reads CASSLSGIARGNEQFF. In DNA form, the CDR3 reads TGTGCCAGCAGTTTATCGGGGATCGCGAGAGGGAATGAGCAGTTCTTC.

This sequence joins TRBV6-1 and TRBJ2-7; D is uncertain. CDR1 and CDR2 (germline): MNHNS, SASEGT. V gave up 4 bases and J gave up 3 bases, with 22 bases separating them. The length of the CDR3 is 17 residues. The CDR3 coding sequence is TGTGCCAGCAGTGCTCCCCGGGTCCGAACATTACACTACGAGCAGTACTTC. This sequence encodes CASSAPRVRTLHYEQYF.

The chain is built from TRBV6-5 and TRBJ2-1; tentative D call: TRBD2 (7 bases). Between the trimmed V and J ends, which lost 2 bases and 4 bases, there was a span of 15 bases. The CDR3 covers 16 residues. The germline CDR1 and CDR2 sequences are MNHEY and SVGAGI. For the CDR3, the DNA is TGTGCCAGCAGTTACGGTTGGGGAGGGGGGTACAATGAGCAGTTCTTC. It translates to CASSYGWGGGYNEQFF.

In this sample, this clone is medium-sized (0.01 to 0.1%). As DNA, the CDR3 is TGTGCCAGCAGACAATACAATGAGCAGTTCTTC. As protein: CASRQYNEQFF. V and J are TRBV2 and TRBJ2-1; unclear D gene. Per germline, CDR1 SNHLY and CDR2 FYNNEI. V was trimmed by 6 bases and J by 4 bases, leaving 4 bases between them. This CDR3 contains 11 residues.

This clone was recorded many times. The chain has TRBV4-1 and TRBJ1-1, with 7 nucleotides matching TRBD1. With 0 bases clipped from V and 12 bases from J, the junction kept 7 bases outside the gene matches. CDR1 and CDR2 (germline): MGHRA, YSYEKL. The CDR3 spans 13 residues. CDR3 amino acids: CASSQDRGIGSFF. The CDR3 nucleotides read TGCGCCAGCAGCCAAGACAGGGGGATTGGATCTTTCTTT.

This clone is labeled as medium-sized. V and J are TRBV10-1 and TRBJ2-1, with 9 bases aligning to TRBD2. The CDR3 has 13 amino acids. Germline-derived CDR1 and CDR2 are WNHNN and SYGVQD (reference sequence). J gave up 5 bases and V 10 bases, and 6 bases lay outside the gene matches. The CDR3: CAKWTSADNEQFF. The CDR3 coding sequence is TGCGCCAAATGGACTAGCGCTGACAATGAGCAGTTCTTC.

This clone was seen only a few times. The rearrangement joins TRBV12-3 or TRBV12-4 to TRBJ1-5; possibly TRBD1 for D (5 bases). The CDR3 contains 17 residues. V lost 0 bases, J lost 2 bases, and 14 bases lay in between. Here the CDR3 DNA reads TGTGCCAGCAGTTTAGCGCGTGGGGGATTGGGCAATCAGCCCCAGCATTTT. Translated: CASSLARGGLGNQPQHF.

The V gene is TRBV4-1, the J gene TRBJ1-2, with D hard to call. This CDR3 is built from 13 residues. V was trimmed by 0 bases and J by 3 bases, leaving 5 bases between them. Germline V lookup: CDR1 MGHRA, CDR2 YSYEKL. This CDR3 reads CASSQDYDYGYTF. DNA for the CDR3: TGCGCCAGCAGCCAAGATTATGACTATGGCTACACCTTC.

The genes are TRBV5-1 and TRBJ2-3, with 8 bases aligning to TRBD2. CDR1 is SGHRS and CDR2 is YFSETQ in the germline V gene. Trimming took 5 bases from V and 1 from J; bases not matched to a gene: 6. There are 15 residues in the CDR3. CDR3 sequence (DNA): TGCGCCAGCAGACTAGCGGTTCTACGCACAGATACGCAGTATTTT. This gives the protein CASRLAVLRTDTQYF.

By share, this clone counts as medium-sized (0.01 to 0.1%). The chain joins TRBV29-1 to TRBJ1-2, with D possibly matching TRBD1 (6 bases). CDR3 size: 14 residues. CDR1 SQVTM and CDR2 ANQGSEA come from the germline V gene. The V and J ends lost 3 bases and 5 bases respectively, with 16 bases between them. The DNA for the CDR3 is TGCAGCGTTGATGGGGGGGGGCGAGGATATGGCTACACCTTC. The encoded protein is CSVDGGGRGYGYTF.

Comment on this clone: Because it lacks the conserved phenylalanine or tryptophan at the end, this CDR3 is likely a read error. The chain links TRBV5-1 to TRBJ1-1; D is ambiguous. Germline loops: CDR1 SGHRS, CDR2 YFSETQ. This CDR3 is 12 amino acids long. V gave up 7 bases and J gave up 3 bases, with 10 bases separating them. CDR3 region: CASVVTDTEAFL. The CDR3 nucleotides are TGCGCCAGCGTGGTGACCGACACTGAAGCTTTCCTT.

The chain links TRBV20-1 to TRBJ2-7; 7 bases map to TRBD2. The CDR3 covers 15 residues. Trimming removed 5 bases from V and 0 bases from J; junction bases left unmatched: 10. Germline V lookup: CDR1 DFQATT, CDR2 SNEGSKA (reference sequence). CDR3 loop: CSAPRLGGSSYEQYF. The DNA for the CDR3 is TGCAGTGCTCCCCGGTTGGGCGGGAGCTCCTACGAGCAGTACTTC.

The V and J genes are TRBV20-1 and TRBJ1-2; 10 nucleotides align to TRBD1. This CDR3 spans 16 amino acids. V trimming: 3 bases; J trimming: 6 bases; junction bases outside the gene matches: 13. From germline, CDR1 is DFQATT and CDR2 SNEGSKA (reference sequence). In DNA, the CDR3 is TGCAGTGCTAGCCCGGCCACCGGGACAGGGGAGCATGGCTACACCTTC. It translates to CSASPATGTGEHGYTF.

The rearrangement uses TRBV6-2 or TRBV6-3 and TRBJ2-2, with 7 nucleotides matching TRBD2. Germline CDR1 is MNHEY and CDR2 is SVGEGT. V lost 0 bases and J lost 7; bases outside the gene matches: 14. There are 18 residues in the CDR3. CDR3 bases: TGTGCCAGCAGTTACTCGGGAGGGTTTGAGGCTTGGTGCGGGGAGCTGTTTTTT. As protein: CASSYSGGFEAWCGELFF.

This clone was counted ten times or more. The junction and the germline gene differ at one end; a read error may be behind it. The V call is TRBV5-1, the J call TRBJ2-7; 10 positions agree with TRBD1. Germline V lookup: CDR1 SGHRS, CDR2 YFSETQ. The CDR3 contains 15 residues. The CDR3, as DNA: TGCGCCGGCAGCCCCAGGACAGGGGGGACCTACGAGCAGTACTTC. Translation gives CAGSPRTGGTYEQYF.

In its sample, this clone ranks as large (0.1 to 1%). V and J are TRBV12-3 or TRBV12-4 and TRBJ2-1; D remains ambiguous. The V end was cut by 0 bases, the J end by 3 bases, with 9 bases between. The CDR3 runs 15 residues. CDR3 residues: CASSLALGIYNEQFF. The CDR3 DNA reads as TGTGCCAGCAGTTTAGCTCTAGGGATCTACAATGAGCAGTTCTTC.

This clone came up a few times. One base away lies a much larger clone, so this may be a sequencing read error. This CDR3 is also generated by other DNA sequences in the sample. V is TRBV19 and J is TRBJ2-1; TRBD2 matches at 11 bases. Germline CDR1 LNHDA, CDR2 SQIVND (reference sequence). Trimming removed 3 bases from V and 16 bases from J; junction bases left unmatched: 8. CDR3 size: 13 residues. The CDR3 nucleotides are TGTGCCAGTAGTATGGGTACTAGCGGGAGTGGATTCTTC. It codes for CASSMGTSGSGFF.

This clone has a handful of counts. The chain employs TRBV3-1 and TRBJ2-1; D gene uncertain. The CDR3 is 15 amino acids. V dropped 0 bases and J dropped 3 bases, with 9 bases sitting between them. Germline V lookup: CDR1 LGHDT, CDR2 YNNKEL (reference sequence). CDR3 coding DNA: TGTGCCAGCAGCCAAGAGAGGACGCTCTACAATGAGCAGTTCTTC. It translates to CASSQERTLYNEQFF.

The table lists this clone with many counts. The rearrangement uses TRBV15 and TRBJ2-2, with D perhaps assigned TRBD1 or TRBD2 (5 bases each). The V end was cut by 3 bases, the J end by 0 bases, with 23 bases between. CDR1 and CDR2 from the germline V gene are LNHNV and YYDKDF (reference sequence). The CDR3 length is 20 residues. The CDR3 protein is CATSSRGQGLSSSNTGELFF. CDR3 in DNA: TGTGCCACCAGCAGTAGAGGGCAGGGCTTATCATCCTCGAACACCGGGGAGCTGTTTTTT. Full variable domain (remainder filled in from reference TRBV15 and TRBJ2-2): DAMVIQNPRYQVTQFGKPVTLSCSQTLNHNVMYWYQQKSSQAPKLLFHYYDKDFNNEADTPDNFQSRRPNTSFCFLDIRSPGLGDTAMYLCATSSRGQGLSSSNTGELFFGEGSRLTVL.